A single sample is the source of the 5 T cell receptor beta chains below, sequenced in a study of blood T cell repertoires in COVID-19. Profiled with immunoSEQ multiplex PCR; TCRdb holds only in-frame clones, not every one. The sample records 250,000 to 350,000 clones, 86% being singletons. Sequenced: peripheral blood. These receptors were collected from a woman in her 30s with active or convalescent COVID-19.

The sample holds a few counts of this clone. The chain couples TRBV30 to TRBJ2-7, with 7 bases that match TRBD1. This CDR3 spans 14 amino acids. V was pared by 5 bases and J by 3 bases, with 10 bases of the junction left unmatched. The germline V gene has CDR1 GTSNPN and CDR2 SVGIG (reference sequence). Here the CDR3 DNA reads TGTGCCTGGGGTTTGGGGACAGACCTCTACGAGCAGTACTTC. Residues: CAWGLGTDLYEQYF.

The V call is TRBV30, the J call TRBJ2-5; D unresolved. Germline CDR1 reads GTSNPN; CDR2 reads SVGIG (reference sequence). The CDR3 consists of 13 residues. With 0 bases removed from V and 5 bases from J, the gap between germline ends came to 10 bases. The CDR3 DNA reads TGTGCCTGGAGTGTAAGTCTAGTCGAGACCCAGTACTTC. Translated: CAWSVSLVETQYF.

This clone has more than one count but fewer than ten. The chain has TRBV28 and TRBJ2-7, with D unclear. There are 14 residues in the CDR3. V lost 5 bases, J lost 0 bases, and 11 bases lay in between. CDR1 is MDHEN and CDR2 is SYDVKM in the germline V gene. This chain's CDR3 is CASSDNLSSYEQYF. In nucleotides, the CDR3 is TGTGCCAGCAGTGACAACCTTAGCTCCTACGAGCAGTACTTC.

The chain is built from TRBV10-3 and TRBJ1-2; D call uncertain. Deletions cut 0 bases from V and 10 bases from J, with 15 bases between. Germline V gene lookup returns CDR1 ENHRY and CDR2 SYGVKD. CDR3 length: 14 residues. As DNA, the CDR3 is TGTGCCATCAGTGAGTCGGGAGCAGGCAGTTACTACACCTTC. It yields the protein CAISESGAGSYYTF.

This chain uses TRBV3-1 (or the pseudogene TRBV3-2) with TRBJ2-5, with 8 bases that match TRBD2. CDR3 size: 15 residues. After removal of 5 bases from V and 4 bases from J, the junction contained 9 bases not matched to a gene. Per germline, CDR1 LGHDT and CDR2 YNNKEL (reference sequence). The CDR3 coding sequence is TGTGCCAGCAGCTTCGGGACTAGATCGGGAGAGACCCAGTACTTC. Residues: CASSFGTRSGETQYF.